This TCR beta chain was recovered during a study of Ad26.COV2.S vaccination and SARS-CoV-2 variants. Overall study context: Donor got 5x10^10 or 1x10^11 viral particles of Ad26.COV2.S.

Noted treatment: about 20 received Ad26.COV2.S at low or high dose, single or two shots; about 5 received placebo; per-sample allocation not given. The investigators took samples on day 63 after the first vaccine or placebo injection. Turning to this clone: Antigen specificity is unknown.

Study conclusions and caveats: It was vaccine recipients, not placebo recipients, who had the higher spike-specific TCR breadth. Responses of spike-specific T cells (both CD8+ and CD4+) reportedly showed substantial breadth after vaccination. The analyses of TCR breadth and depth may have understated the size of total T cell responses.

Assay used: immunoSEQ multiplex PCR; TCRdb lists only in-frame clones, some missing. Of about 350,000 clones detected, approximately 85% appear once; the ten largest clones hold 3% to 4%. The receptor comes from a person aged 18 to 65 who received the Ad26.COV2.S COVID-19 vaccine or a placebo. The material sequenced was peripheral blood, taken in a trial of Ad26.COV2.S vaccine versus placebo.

CDR3 protein: CASSDWTGTDTEAFF. The DNA for the CDR3 is TGTGCCAGCAGTGACTGGACAGGGACGGACACTGAAGCTTTCTTT. The chain joins TRBV6-2 or TRBV6-3 to TRBJ1-1; 8 bases fit TRBD1. CDR1 and CDR2 (germline): MNHEY, SVGEGT. This CDR3 has 15 residues. V was clipped by 5 bases and J by 3 bases; unmatched bases: 8.